This TCR beta chain was captured in a study of shared clonotypes between healthy human individuals. V was shortened by 1 base and J by 1 base, with 6 bases between the two germline ends. Germline V CDR1 and CDR2: MNHEY, SMNVEV (reference sequence). There are 14 residues in the CDR3. A note on this clone: Its antigen is unknown.

Study conclusions and caveats: Across subsets, estimated richness was generally greater for naive than for memory populations.

Clones were read by immunoSEQ multiplex PCR, and TCRdb kept only the in-frame ones, dropping some. The profile shows roughly 1 million clones, about 80% of them singletons. The material sequenced was memory CD4+ T cells sorted from blood. Subset indicated: CD45RA-negative fraction. The receptor comes from a man between 18 and 29 years old in good health. This chain uses TRBV27 with TRBJ2-3; D uncertain. The CDR3 is CASSLYLGTDTQYF. CDR3 bases: TGTGCCAGCAGTTTATACCTCGGCACAGATACGCAGTATTTT.